This T cell receptor (beta chain) was sequenced in a study of Graves' ophthalmopathy and Graves' hyperthyroidism (dated by TCRdb to between 2018 and 2020). About the full investigation: Hyperthyroidism was considered stable if no progression to ophthalmopathy occurred within 18 months of follow-up. Following sample collection, hyperthyroidism patients were given methimazole at a starting dose of 30 mg daily, and ophthalmopathy patients were given high-dose intravenous methylprednisolone. To tell Graves' ophthalmopathy apart from Graves' hyperthyroidism, and to predict which patients would progress to ophthalmopathy, the study relied on TCR beta repertoire signatures. To explore V-J signatures that distinguish ophthalmopathy from hyperthyroidism, a discovery set of about a hundred patients was enrolled, made up of 43 with ophthalmopathy and roughly 55 with stable hyperthyroidism. An independent validation cohort comprised 18 hyperthyroidism patients and roughly 15 patients who later progressed from hyperthyroidism to ophthalmopathy. In total, around 140 blood samples were TCR-sequenced: roughly 45 ophthalmopathy, approximately 75 hyperthyroidism and some 17 hyperthyroidism-to-ophthalmopathy patients. T-cell repertoires of thyroid tissue and blood were compared in about 6 hyperthyroidism patients.

Hyperthyroidism patients were newly diagnosed, with disease duration under 2 months, and aged 18 to 65 years. Patients were excluded if they had other autoimmune diseases, uncontrolled infections, pregnancy or lactation. Clinical symptoms, serum thyroxine, TRAb, thyroid ultrasound and orbital computed tomography formed the basis of the diagnosis. Total RNA was extracted using Trizol reagent, and RNA quality was checked on an Agilent 2100 Bioanalyzer. The investigation overall reported the following: In cross-validation, the 13-signature model distinguished ophthalmopathy from stable hyperthyroidism with approximately 90% sensitivity and around 81% specificity, and in the test set the corresponding values were about 80% and 75%. Sample size was not predetermined statistically, and investigators were not blinded to group allocation. Most expanded thyroid clonotypes with a frequency above 0.001 also appeared in blood, which suggests that blood repertoires may reflect the immune response in the thyroid. In validation, the model predicted ophthalmopathy progression with less than 71% sensitivity and roughly 72% specificity; some 13 predicted patients were CT-confirmed with GO in a median of about 7.1 months.

TCR beta CDR3 regions were amplified from RNA transcripts for repertoire sequencing. A first-round RT-PCR used HTBI primers with the Qiagen OneStep RT-PCR kit, followed by a second-round multiplex PCR, size selection and purification. Libraries were sequenced paired-end with 100 bp reads on an Illumina HiSeq2000. Per the original workflow: SOAPnuke was used to process the reads, removing any read that contained adapters or uncalled bases, had a mean Phred below 15, or lacked an exact match to the constant primer or identifier. High-quality paired reads were merged with COPE v1.2.5. Each unique nucleotide sequence was treated as a clonotype, and MiTCR v1.1 was used to align the clonotypes to the IMGT TRB V, D and J references. The analysis was limited to V-J combinations with a frequency above 0.0001, which together covered 99% to 99.2% of the repertoires. For each V-J combination, a TCR clonal expansion and chaos score was defined as the ratio of F50 clonal expansion to chaos observed in the TCRdist matrix. Welch's t-statistics and random forest were used to reduce features to about a dozen V-J combinations, which were fed into a naive Bayes classifier. The similarity between thyroid and blood repertoires was quantified using the Morisita-Horn index. TCRdb reran the public reads through fastp at Q25 and MiXCR, keeping productive beta chains. Rows with one shared CDR3 protein collapse into an entry with the most common genes and DNA. TCRdb, not the authors, supplied the V and J calls. A total of over a million distinct CDR3 sequences appear in this sample, about two fifths of them only once. 8.5% to 14% of the sample comes from the top ten.

Reading the germline V gene gives CDR1 SGHTA and CDR2 FQGNSA. The CDR3 starts with the cysteine, ends with the phenylalanine, and has 15 residues. The retained sequence is limited to the CDR3, 45 bases, with the frame set at the first base. The V and J ends are trimmed by 1 base and 8 bases, leaving 17 bases between them. In its sample, this clonotype was seen many times. Its antigen remains undetermined. Base qualities were left out, and no much larger clone turns up one base away. The V and J genes are TRBV7-2 and TRBJ2-5; the D gene is perhaps TRBD2, on 6 matching bases. This clonotype was obtained from an adult man with Graves' hyperthyroidism. The specimen sequenced was peripheral blood or thyroid tissue (not recorded which). The nucleotide sequence is given as TGTGCCAGCAGCTTAGGGGGCGCGGGGTCGGAAACCCAGTACTTC. This codes for CASSLGGAGSETQYF. The full variable domain, completed from the reference TRBV7-2 and TRBJ2-5 proteins outside the CDR3, reads GAGVSQSPSNKVTEKGKDVELRCDPISGHTALYWYRQSLGQGLEFLIYFQGNSAPDKSGLPSDRFSAERTGGSVSTLTIQRTQQEDSAVYLCASSLGGAGSETQYFGPGTRLLVL.